This T cell receptor beta chain was obtained from a study of blood T cells in healthy people across ages. A sample-barcoded 5' primer and a J-beta primer mix were used in a second PCR of roughly 7 to 11 cycles. TCRdb reanalysed the 5' RACE reads using MiXCR and keeps one entry per CDR3 protein. The data show 1.5 million to 2 million distinct CDR3 sequences, about 28% seen once. Notes on this clonotype: Its antigen is undetermined. Relative to the germline gene, one junction end is altered; a read error may explain this.

Study results and limitations: The unknown donor CMV status may have confounded expanded clonotype changes. More naive CD4+ cells and higher diversity were found in long-lived than in aged donors.

The CDR3 totals 13 residues. Germline V lookup: CDR1 WSHSY, CDR2 SAAADI. Total RNA extracted from each sample amounted to at least 5 micrograms. The V gene is TRBV10-2, the J gene TRBJ2-3; D gene unclear. The sequenced sample was blood. The TCR sequence derives from a woman aged 25 to 39 in good health. The CDR3 DNA is TGCGCCGCGGCTAACCCGGACGCAGATATGCAGTATTTT. Translated, it gives CAAANPDADMQYF.